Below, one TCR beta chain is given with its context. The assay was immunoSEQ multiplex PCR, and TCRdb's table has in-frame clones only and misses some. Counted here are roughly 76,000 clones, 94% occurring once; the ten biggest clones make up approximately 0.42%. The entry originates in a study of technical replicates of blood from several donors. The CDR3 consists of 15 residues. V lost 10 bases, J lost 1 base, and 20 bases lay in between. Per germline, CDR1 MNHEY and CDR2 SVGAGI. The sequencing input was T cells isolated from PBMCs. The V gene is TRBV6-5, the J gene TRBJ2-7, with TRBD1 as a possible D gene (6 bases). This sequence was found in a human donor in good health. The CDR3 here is CATLDPVRGSYEQYF. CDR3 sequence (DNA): TGTGCCACCCTAGACCCAGTCAGGGGTTCCTACGAGCAGTACTTC.